Each of the 2 T cell receptor beta chains below was sequenced from the same sample in a study of blood T cell repertoires in COVID-19. TCRdb's table, derived via immunoSEQ multiplex PCR, lists solely in-frame clones and lacks some. The repertoire holds around 99,000 clones, with roughly 82% as singletons. The sequenced material came from peripheral blood. The receptors were gathered from a woman over 75 with active or convalescent COVID-19.

The chain joins TRBV7-9 to TRBJ2-1; 9 bases line up with TRBD2. Germline-derived CDR1 and CDR2 are SEHNR and FQNEAQ (reference sequence). The length of the CDR3 is 15 residues. V trimming: 6 bases; J trimming: 8 bases; junction bases outside the gene matches: 11. In DNA, the CDR3 is TGTGCCAGCAGTTACGCCGGGACTAGCTTCGATGAGCAGTTCTTC. It specifies CASSYAGTSFDEQFF.

The chain is built from TRBV27 and TRBJ2-7, with 7 nucleotides matching TRBD1. V lost 5 bases and J lost 7; bases outside the gene matches: 8. The CDR3 has 13 residues. Germline V gene data show CDR1 as MNHEY and CDR2 as SMNVEV (reference sequence). Written as DNA, the CDR3 is TGTGCCAGCAGTAGGGACAGCCTACGGGAGCAGTACTTC. Its translation is CASSRDSLREQYF.